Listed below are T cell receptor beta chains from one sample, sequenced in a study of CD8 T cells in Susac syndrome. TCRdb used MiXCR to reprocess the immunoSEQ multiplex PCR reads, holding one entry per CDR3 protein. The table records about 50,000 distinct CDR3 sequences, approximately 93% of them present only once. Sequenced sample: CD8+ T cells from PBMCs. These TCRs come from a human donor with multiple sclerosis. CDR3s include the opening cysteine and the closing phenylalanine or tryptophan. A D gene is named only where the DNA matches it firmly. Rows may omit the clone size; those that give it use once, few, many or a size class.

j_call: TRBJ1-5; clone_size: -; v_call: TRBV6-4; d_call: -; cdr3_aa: CASSDSAGLNQPQHF; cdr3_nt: TGTGCCAGCAGTGACTCGGCAGGCCTAAATCAGCCCCAGCATTTT
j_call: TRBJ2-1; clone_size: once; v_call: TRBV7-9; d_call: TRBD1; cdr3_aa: CASSLVSRRGNEQFF; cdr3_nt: TGTGCCAGCAGCTTAGTTTCACGCAGGGGGAATGAGCAGTTCTTC
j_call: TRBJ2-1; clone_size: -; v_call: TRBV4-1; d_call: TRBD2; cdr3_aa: CASSQGRGVTYNEQFF; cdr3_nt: TGCGCCAGCAGCCAAGGTCGGGGGGTTACCTACAATGAGCAGTTCTTC
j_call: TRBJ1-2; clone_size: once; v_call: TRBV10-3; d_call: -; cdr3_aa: CAISESEVVTDYGYTF; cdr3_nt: TGTGCCATCAGTGAGTCAGAGGTAGTCACAGACTATGGCTACACCTTC
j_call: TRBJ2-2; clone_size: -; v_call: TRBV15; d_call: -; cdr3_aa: CATIYRENTGELFF; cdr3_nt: TGTGCCACCATATACAGGGAGAACACCGGGGAGCTGTTTTTT
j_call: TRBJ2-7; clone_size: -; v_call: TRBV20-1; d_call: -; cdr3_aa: CSAPDRQGSYEQYF; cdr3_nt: TGCAGTGCTCCGGACAGACAAGGATCCTACGAGCAGTACTTC
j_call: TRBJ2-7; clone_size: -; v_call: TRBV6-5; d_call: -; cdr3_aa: CASSYGALYEQYF; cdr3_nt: TGTGCCAGCAGTTACGGGGCCCTCTACGAGCAGTACTTC
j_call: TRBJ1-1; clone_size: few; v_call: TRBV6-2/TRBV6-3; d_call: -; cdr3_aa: CASSYGGWATEAFF; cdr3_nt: TGTGCCAGCAGTTACGGCGGTTGGGCCACTGAAGCTTTCTTT
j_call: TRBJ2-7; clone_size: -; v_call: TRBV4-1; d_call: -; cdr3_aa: CASSQEDPSSYEQYF; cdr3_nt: TGCGCCAGCAGCCAAGAGGACCCGAGCTCCTACGAGCAGTACTTC
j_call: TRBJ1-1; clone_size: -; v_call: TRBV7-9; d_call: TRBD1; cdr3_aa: CASNQGQVTEAFF; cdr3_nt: TGTGCCAGCAACCAAGGACAGGTCACTGAAGCTTTCTTT